A single sample gave rise to the 28 T cell receptor beta chains below, sequenced in a study of blood T cell repertoires in COVID-19 (TCRdb year 2020). The library was built by means of the immunoSEQ multiplex PCR assay. Drawn from immuneACCESS, this table holds only the in-frame rearrangements with V and J called that TCRdb kept. Clones are partly lost; checked studies trace under half to an unresolved V gene and leave the rest unexplained. The sample table lists a few hundred thousand clones, around 90% of them with a count of one. Together, the top ten hold about 15% of the sample. Sequenced input: PBMCs or T cells enriched from blood (not recorded which). The origin of the receptors is a man aged 25 to 40 who had been exposed to COVID-19.

The chain recombines TRBV11-2 with TRBJ2-2; TRBD1 agrees at 7 bases. The ends lost 5 bases at V and 6 bases at J; junction bases unmatched: 6. CDR1 SGHAT and CDR2 FQNNGV come from the germline V gene. The CDR3 is made up of 14 amino acids. The CDR3 sequence: CASSRVQGAGELFF. DNA of the CDR3: TGTGCCAGCAGCCGCGTTCAGGGGGCCGGGGAGCTGTTTTTT.

This chain links TRBV6-4 with TRBJ2-2; 9 bases agree with TRBD2. V lost 5 bases to trimming and J lost 2 bases; unmatched junction nucleotides: 12. The length of the CDR3 is 18 residues. CDR1 and CDR2 from the germline V gene are MRHNA and SNTAGT. CDR3 sequence reads: CASSPENRLAANTGELFF. The CDR3, as DNA: TGTGCCAGCAGTCCCGAGAACAGACTAGCGGCCAACACCGGGGAGCTGTTTTTT.

The chain has TRBV7-2 and TRBJ1-5; D is undetermined. The germline V gene has CDR1 SGHTA and CDR2 FQGNSA. This CDR3 contains 14 residues. V lost 2 bases and J lost 0, with 5 bases in between. CDR3 sequence: CASSLPLSNQPQHF. The CDR3 bases are TGTGCCAGCAGCTTACCCCTTAGCAATCAGCCCCAGCATTTT.

The chain uses TRBV2 and TRBJ2-2; 9 bases are shared with TRBD2. The junction had 14 bases not matched to a gene; V was cut back by 6 bases and J by 9 bases. Germline-derived CDR1 and CDR2 are SNHLY and FYNNEI. CDR3 length: 16 residues. CDR3 loop: CASRVSSGGLRRELFF. In DNA, the CDR3 is TGTGCCAGCAGAGTTAGTAGCGGGGGCCTGAGGAGGGAGCTGTTTTTT.

V and J are TRBV6-6 and TRBJ1-4; unclear D gene. V lost 5 bases to trimming and J lost 3 bases, with 10 bases between them. Germline CDR1 reads MNHNY; CDR2 reads SVGAGI (reference sequence). This CDR3 comprises 14 residues. DNA of the CDR3: TGTGCCAGCAGTCCCGGAGCAGCTAATGAAAAACTGTTTTTT. As protein: CASSPGAANEKLFF.

The chain carries TRBV10-3 and TRBJ2-3; possible D gene TRBD1, 5 bases. The CDR3 is made up of 14 amino acids. Germline assignment: CDR1 ENHRY and CDR2 SYGVKD. The germline V and J ends were trimmed by 6 bases and 5 bases, with 15 bases remaining between them. Written as DNA, the CDR3 is TGTGCCATCAGGGATCGTGAAGGGGTAGATACGCAGTATTTT. Its translation: CAIRDREGVDTQYF.

This chain connects TRBV6-5 to TRBJ2-3, with D hard to call. V gave up 5 bases and J gave up 2 bases, with 14 bases separating them. Germline CDR1 is MNHEY and CDR2 is SVGAGI. This CDR3 is built from 15 residues. The CDR3 DNA sequence: TGTGCCAGCAGTAGCGTGTTTCGATCCACAGATACGCAGTATTTT. Translated: CASSSVFRSTDTQYF.

The chain joins TRBV9 to TRBJ2-1, with 8 bases aligning to TRBD2. CDR1 is SGDLS and CDR2 is YYNGEE in the germline V gene. V lost 4 bases to trimming and J lost 7 bases; unmatched junction nucleotides: 13. This CDR3 region has 16 residues. The CDR3, as DNA: TGTGCCAGCAGCCCCCCGGGGATAGCGGGGTCGAATGAGCAGTTCTTC. The encoded protein is CASSPPGIAGSNEQFF.

The chain is built from TRBV6-5 and TRBJ2-5, with D possibly TRBD2 on 6 matching bases. This CDR3 has 14 residues. Trimming pared 6 bases from V and 2 bases from J, leaving 13 bases between. Looked up from germline, CDR1 is MNHEY and CDR2 is SVGAGI. The CDR3 bases are TGTGCCAGCAGCCCCGGGACTGTACAAGAGACCCAGTACTTC. It yields the protein CASSPGTVQETQYF.

This chain uses TRBV4-3 with TRBJ2-1; D remains ambiguous. The germline gives CDR1 LGHNA, CDR2 YSLEER. This CDR3 has 13 amino acids. V lost 4 bases and J lost 5, with 9 bases in between. The CDR3 DNA is TGCGCCAGCAGCCCTCGAGAGAACAATGAGCAGTTCTTC. Translation: CASSPRENNEQFF.

This chain links TRBV6-2 or TRBV6-3 with TRBJ2-5; D ambiguous. The CDR3 loop spans 14 amino acids. CDR1 is MNHEY, CDR2 SVGEGT, per germline. The V end lost 6 bases, the J end lost 2 bases, and 13 bases lay between the germline ends. The CDR3 region is CASSLLTYQETQYF. The CDR3 coding sequence is TGTGCCAGCAGCTTACTAACGTATCAAGAGACCCAGTACTTC.

The chain employs TRBV11-2 and TRBJ2-1; possibly TRBD2 for D (7 bases). The ends were cut back, 3 bases at V and 4 bases at J, with 16 bases in the middle. The CDR3 is made up of 16 amino acids. Germline V gene lookup returns CDR1 SGHAT and CDR2 FQNNGV. CDR3 loop: CASSLAVGGAYNEQFF. CDR3 sequence (DNA): TGTGCCAGCAGCTTGGCGGTTGGGGGGGCTTACAATGAGCAGTTCTTC.

This clone was recorded only once. The rearrangement links TRBV4-3 to TRBJ1-1; D unclear. V lost 2 bases and J 1 base, leaving 11 bases between the germline ends. This CDR3 spans 15 amino acids. From germline, CDR1 is LGHNA and CDR2 YSLEER. DNA for the CDR3: TGCGCCAGCAGCCAAAGTGAACAGAGGAACACTGAAGCTTTCTTT. This encodes CASSQSEQRNTEAFF.

The chain has TRBV2 and TRBJ1-4; maybe TRBD1 (6 bases). Deletions cut 6 bases from V and 8 bases from J, with 16 bases between. The CDR3 length is 14 residues. Germline lookup yields CDR1 SNHLY and CDR2 FYNNEI. The CDR3 bases are TGTGCCAGCAGGAGGGACATGGGGGTGGAAAAACTGTTTTTT. Translated, it gives CASRRDMGVEKLFF.

The V call is TRBV19, the J call TRBJ1-4; 9 bases agree with TRBD1. The CDR3 runs to 17 residues. Germline CDR1 is LNHDA and CDR2 is SQIVND (reference sequence). The trim removed 4 bases at V and 3 bases at J, leaving 9 bases unmatched. Written as DNA, the CDR3 is TGTGCCAGTAGTACAGGGACAGGGAGGAGGGCTAATGAAAAACTGTTTTTT. Protein product: CASSTGTGRRANEKLFF. The variable domain in full, with the rest retrieved from reference TRBV19 and TRBJ1-4, is DGGITQSPKYLFRKEGQNVTLSCEQNLNHDAMYWYRQDPGQGLRLIYYSQIVNDFQKGDIAEGYSVSREKKESFPLTVTSAQKNPTAFYLCASSTGTGRRANEKLFFGSGTQLSVL.

The J gene is TRBJ1-4, the V gene TRBV28; 9 bases agree with TRBD1. Looked up from germline, CDR1 is MDHEN and CDR2 is SYDVKM. The CDR3 loop spans 12 amino acids. Trimming cost V 4 bases and J 14 bases; bases outside gene matches: 5. This CDR3 is CASSSGQGGLFF. The DNA for the CDR3 is TGTGCCAGCAGTTCGGGACAGGGTGGGCTGTTTTTT.

The chain links TRBV11-2 to TRBJ2-3, with no clear D. In germline, CDR1 is SGHAT, CDR2 FQNNGV. V lost 0 bases, J lost 6 bases, and 10 bases lay in between. The CDR3 has 14 amino acids. The CDR3 is CASSLDDRYDTQYF. The CDR3 coding sequence is TGTGCCAGCAGCTTAGATGATAGATACGATACGCAGTATTTT.

This clone was found once. V is TRBV4-2 and J is TRBJ2-7; the match to TRBD2 covers 9 bases. The CDR3 has 15 residues. The germline V gene has CDR1 LGHNA and CDR2 YNFKEQ. V gave up 4 bases and J gave up 10 bases; unmatched junction bases: 14. In DNA form, the CDR3 reads TGTGCCAGCAGCCCGTCAATTTTGCGGGGGGGGACACAGTACTTC. It is translated as CASSPSILRGGTQYF.

The chain recombines TRBV6-5 with TRBJ2-3; tentatively, D is TRBD2 (5 bases). The CDR3 extends over 13 amino acids. V shed 0 bases and J shed 9 bases, with 10 bases lying between them. Germline CDR1 and CDR2: MNHEY and SVGAGI. CDR3 sequence: CASSYSMRETQYF. DNA for the CDR3: TGTGCCAGCAGTTACTCGATGAGGGAGACGCAGTATTTT.

V usage is TRBV6-2 or TRBV6-3 and J usage is TRBJ2-5, with a weak D call TRBD2 (5 bases). The V end was cut by 5 bases, the J end by 8 bases, with 18 bases between. The CDR3 covers 14 residues. Germline V CDR1 and CDR2: MNHEY, SVGEGT. This chain's CDR3 is CASSLSGWERTQYF. CDR3 sequence (DNA): TGTGCCAGCAGTCTCTCGGGGTGGGAGAGAACCCAGTACTTC.

The chain joins TRBV20-1 to TRBJ2-5; maybe TRBD2 (6 bases). CDR1 DFQATT and CDR2 SNEGSKA come from the germline V gene (reference sequence). This CDR3 is 14 amino acids long. The germline V and J ends were trimmed by 6 bases and 3 bases, with 17 bases remaining between them. The CDR3 DNA is TGCAGTGCGAGTCCGGGACTCAAAAAAGAGACCCAGTACTTC. Protein product: CSASPGLKKETQYF.

V gene TRBV4-2 combines with J gene TRBJ2-4; weak D call: TRBD1 (6 bases). Per the germline V gene, CDR1 is LGHNA and CDR2 is YNFKEQ. The CDR3 loop spans 16 amino acids. The germline V and J ends were trimmed by 3 bases and 8 bases, with 20 bases remaining between them. CDR3 sequence (DNA): TGTGCCAGCAGCCAGTTTGGGGGCGACAGTAAGGACATTCAGTACTTC. It specifies CASSQFGGDSKDIQYF.

The V gene is TRBV14, the J gene TRBJ1-6; possibly TRBD1 for D (5 bases). This CDR3 region has 15 residues. Trimming stripped 8 bases from V and 5 bases from J, with 16 bases between. Germline lookup yields CDR1 SGHDN and CDR2 FVKESK. The CDR3 sequence is CASALPGVNNSPLHF. The CDR3, as DNA: TGTGCCAGCGCGCTGCCGGGGGTAAATAATTCACCCCTCCACTTT. Complete variable domain (other parts from reference TRBV14 and TRBJ1-6): EAGVTQFPSHSVIEKGQTVTLRCDPISGHDNLYWYRRVMGKEIKFLLHFVKESKQDESGMPNNRFLAERTGGTYSTLKVQPAELEDSGVYFCASALPGVNNSPLHFGNGTRLTVT.

This clone was detected only a few times. V is TRBV3-1 (or the pseudogene TRBV3-2) and J is TRBJ1-6; D may be TRBD1 (6 bases). Trimming took 2 bases from V and 10 from J, leaving 15 bases between them. From germline, CDR1 is LGHDT and CDR2 YNNKEL (reference sequence). The CDR3 spans 15 residues. This CDR3 is CASSQTKGVGSPLHF. The DNA of the CDR3 is TGTGCCAGCAGCCAAACTAAGGGGGTAGGCTCACCCCTCCACTTT.

The V and J genes are TRBV2 and TRBJ2-1, with 8 bases matching TRBD1. Germline CDR1 is SNHLY and CDR2 is FYNNEI. The CDR3 totals 14 residues. V lost 5 bases to trimming and J lost 5 bases; unmatched junction nucleotides: 5. CDR3 DNA: TGTGCCAGCAGTCGGACAGGGAATAACAATGAGCAGTTCTTC. It translates to CASSRTGNNNEQFF. Combining the CDR3 with reference TRBV2 and TRBJ2-1 gives the whole variable domain EPEVTQTPSHQVTQMGQEVILRCVPISNHLYFYWYRQILGQKVEFLVSFYNNEISEKSEIFDDQFSVERPDGSNFTLKIRSTKLEDSAMYFCASSRTGNNNEQFFGPGTRLTVL.

The chain combines TRBV4-2 with TRBJ1-2; D uncertain. The CDR3 has 15 residues. Germline CDR1 reads LGHNA; CDR2 reads YNFKEQ. V lost 0 bases, J lost 2 bases, and 10 bases lay in between. CDR3 residues: CASSQDPDGNYGYTF. Here the CDR3 DNA reads TGTGCCAGCAGCCAAGATCCCGACGGGAACTATGGCTACACCTTC.

This clone is a singleton in its sample. The genes are TRBV19 and TRBJ2-1; 9 bases are a match to TRBD1. Germline CDR1 and CDR2: LNHDA and SQIVND (reference sequence). J lost 3 bases, V lost 3 bases, and 3 bases had no gene match. There are 15 residues in the CDR3. The CDR3 protein is CASSMGTGYYNEQFF. Here the CDR3 DNA reads TGTGCCAGTAGTATGGGGACAGGGTACTACAATGAGCAGTTCTTC. The whole variable domain, filled in from reference TRBV19 and TRBJ2-1, reads DGGITQSPKYLFRKEGQNVTLSCEQNLNHDAMYWYRQDPGQGLRLIYYSQIVNDFQKGDIAEGYSVSREKKESFPLTVTSAQKNPTAFYLCASSMGTGYYNEQFFGPGTRLTVL.

V gene TRBV4-1 combines with J gene TRBJ2-7; perhaps TRBD1 as D (5 bases). This CDR3 region has 13 residues. From germline, CDR1 is MGHRA and CDR2 YSYEKL. The V and J ends lost 1 base and 7 bases respectively, with 11 bases between them. The CDR3 DNA reads TGCGCCAGCAGCCAAGTTCCAGGGTGGGAGCAGTACTTC. Its protein is CASSQVPGWEQYF.